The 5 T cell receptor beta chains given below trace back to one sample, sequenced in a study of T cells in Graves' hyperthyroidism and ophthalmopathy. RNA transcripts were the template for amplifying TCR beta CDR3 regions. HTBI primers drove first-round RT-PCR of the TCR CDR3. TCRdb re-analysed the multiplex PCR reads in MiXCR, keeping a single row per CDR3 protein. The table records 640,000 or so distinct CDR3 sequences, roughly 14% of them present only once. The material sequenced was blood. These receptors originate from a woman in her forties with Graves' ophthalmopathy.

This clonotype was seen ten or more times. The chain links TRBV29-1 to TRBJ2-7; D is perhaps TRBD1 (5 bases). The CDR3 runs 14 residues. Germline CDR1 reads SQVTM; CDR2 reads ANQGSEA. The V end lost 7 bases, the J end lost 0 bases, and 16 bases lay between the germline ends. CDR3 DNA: TGCAGCGGAATCGGGCAGGGTAGCTCCTACGAGCAGTACTTC. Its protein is CSGIGQGSSYEQYF.

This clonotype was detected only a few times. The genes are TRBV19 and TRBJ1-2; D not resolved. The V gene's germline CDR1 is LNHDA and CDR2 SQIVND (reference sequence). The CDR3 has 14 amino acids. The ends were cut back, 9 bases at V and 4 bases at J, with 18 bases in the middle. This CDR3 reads CASDGLPSGYGYTF. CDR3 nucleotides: TGTGCCAGCGATGGACTTCCGAGCGGCTATGGCTACACCTTC.

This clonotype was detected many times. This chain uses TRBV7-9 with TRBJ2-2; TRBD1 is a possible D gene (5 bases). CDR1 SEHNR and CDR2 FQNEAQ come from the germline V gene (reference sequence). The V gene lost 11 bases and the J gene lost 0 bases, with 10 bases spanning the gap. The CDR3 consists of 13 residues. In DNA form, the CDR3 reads TGTGCCCACGACAGTCCGAACACCGGGGAGCTGTTTTTT. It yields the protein CAHDSPNTGELFF. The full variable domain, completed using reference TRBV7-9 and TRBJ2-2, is DTGVSQNPRHKITKRGQNVTFRCDPISEHNRLYWYRQTLGQGPEFLTYFQNEAQLEKSRLLSDRFSAERPKGSFSTLEIQRTEQGDSAMYLCAHDSPNTGELFFGEGSRLTVL.

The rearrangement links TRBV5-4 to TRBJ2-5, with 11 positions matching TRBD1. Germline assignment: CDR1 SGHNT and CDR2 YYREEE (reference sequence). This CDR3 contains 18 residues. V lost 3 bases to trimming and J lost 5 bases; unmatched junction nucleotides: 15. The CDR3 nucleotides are TGTGCCAGCAGCTGGGCTCTAGGGACAGGGGGTTTGTATGAGACCCAGTACTTC. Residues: CASSWALGTGGLYETQYF.

The DNA of the CDR3 is TGTGCCAGCAAGGAGGACCCGGAGGGCGGCTACACCTTC. As protein: CASKEDPEGGYTF. V usage is TRBV12-3 or TRBV12-4 and J usage is TRBJ1-2, with unresolved D. The germline V and J ends were trimmed by 7 bases and 8 bases, with 17 bases remaining between them. The CDR3 sequence is 13 residues long.